Listed below are T cell receptor beta chains from one sample, sequenced in a study of CD8 T cells in ankylosing spondylitis. TCRdb itself ran the 5' RACE reads through MiXCR, one entry per CDR3 protein. The table has some 450,000 distinct CDR3 sequences, 17% seen once. The source material was blood, either unsorted or a sorted T cell fraction (not recorded which). The receptors were sampled from a male donor with ankylosing spondylitis. Each CDR3 is given with its conserved first and last residue. The D gene is left open where the match is weak. Clone size, where shown, is once, few, many, or a class for clones that have expanded.

j_call d_call clone_size v_call cdr3_nt cdr3_aa
TRBJ2-1 NA NA TRBV11-2 TGTGCCAGCAGCCCCCACGGGACCTACAATGAGCAGTTCTTC CASSPHGTYNEQFF
TRBJ1-1 NA few TRBV6-2/TRBV6-3 TGTGCCAGCAGTTACTCGAGTGGGGGCACTGAAGCTTTCTTT CASSYSSGGTEAFF
TRBJ1-2 TRBD1 NA TRBV3-1 TGTGCCAGCAGCCAAAAACAGGGGGCGGTTGGCTACACCTTC CASSQKQGAVGYTF
TRBJ2-1 NA few TRBV4-1 TGCGCCAGCACCAGACAAGGCGGTCAGGGGTCCTACAATGAGCAGTTCTTC CASTRQGGQGSYNEQFF
TRBJ2-7 TRBD2 few TRBV28 TGTGCCAGCAGTTCACCCGGGACTAGCGGAGACTACGAGCAGTACTTC CASSSPGTSGDYEQYF
TRBJ2-2 TRBD1 NA TRBV7-2 TGTGCCAGCAGCCCCGGGACAGGGAGGGAGCTGTTTTTT CASSPGTGRELFF
TRBJ2-3 TRBD1 NA TRBV24-1 TGTGCCACCAGTGGAGGGACAGGGAGCACAGATACGCAGTATTTT CATSGGTGSTDTQYF
TRBJ2-7 TRBD1 NA TRBV29-1 TGCAGCGTCGCCACAGGGGGAAGTTACGAGCAGTACTTC CSVATGGSYEQYF
TRBJ2-1 TRBD2 few TRBV4-2 TGTGCCAGCAGCCAAGAACTAGCGGCTCGGAATGAGCAGTTCTTC CASSQELAARNEQFF
TRBJ1-1 TRBD1 few TRBV6-1 TGTGCCAGCAATAGACAGGGCGACACTGAAGCTTTCTTT CASNRQGDTEAFF
TRBJ1-1 NA NA TRBV28 TGTGCCAGCAGTTTCGTTGCGGGGGGCAGGAACACTGAAGCTTTCTTT CASSFVAGGRNTEAFF
TRBJ2-1 NA NA TRBV2 TGTGCCAGCAGCCCCGAGCAGAGCAACTACAATGAGCAGTTCTTC CASSPEQSNYNEQFF
TRBJ1-2 NA few TRBV3-1 TGTGCCAGCAGATCAGGGGACTATGGCTACACCTTC CASRSGDYGYTF
TRBJ2-6 NA NA TRBV5-1 TGCGCCAGCAGCCAACTGGACGGCTCTGGGGCCAACGTCCTGACTTTC CASSQLDGSGANVLTF
TRBJ2-1 TRBD1 NA TRBV14 TGTGCCAGCAGCCAAGTAGGGACAGGGGCGTATGAGCAGTTCTTC CASSQVGTGAYEQFF
TRBJ2-3 TRBD1 NA TRBV12-3/TRBV12-4 TGTGCCAGCAGTATCAGGGGGCCGGGCGCAGATACGCAGTATTTT CASSIRGPGADTQYF